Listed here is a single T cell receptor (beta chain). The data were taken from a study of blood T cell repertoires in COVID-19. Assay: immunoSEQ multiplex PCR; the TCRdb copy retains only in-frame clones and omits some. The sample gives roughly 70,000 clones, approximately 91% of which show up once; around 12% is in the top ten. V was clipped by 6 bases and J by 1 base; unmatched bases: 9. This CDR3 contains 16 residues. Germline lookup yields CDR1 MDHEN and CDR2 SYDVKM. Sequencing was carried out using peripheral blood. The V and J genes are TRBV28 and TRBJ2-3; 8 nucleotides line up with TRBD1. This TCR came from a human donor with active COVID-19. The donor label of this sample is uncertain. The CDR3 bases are TGTGCCAGCAGCTTTAGTTTGGGACAGGGCACAGATACGCAGTATTTT. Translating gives CASSFSLGQGTDTQYF.